This T cell receptor beta chain was documented in a study of long-term antiretroviral therapy in people with HIV. V lost 6 bases to trimming and J lost 0 bases, with 8 bases between them. The CDR3 has 13 amino acids. CDR1 MDHEN and CDR2 SYDVKM come from the germline V gene. The assay used was immunoSEQ (version v3.0), run at survey level. Repertoires were generated with immunoSEQ multiplex PCR, while TCRdb's copy carries only in-frame clones and drops some. The table records 15,000 to 20,000 clones, roughly 96% of them present only once. The chain couples TRBV28 to TRBJ1-1; D gene ambiguous. This clonotype originated in a man aged 25-45 years with HIV. The material was unsorted PBMCs, obtained approximately 11 years after starting antiretroviral therapy. CDR3 DNA sequence: TGTGCCAGCAGCCAGGCAGTGAACACTGAAGCTTTCTTT. It is translated as CASSQAVNTEAFF.